The 14 T cell receptor beta chains listed next were all sequenced from one sample in a study of a mutant IDH1 vaccine in newly diagnosed glioma. Time point indicated: week 35, safety follow-up. Each dose delivered 300 ug of mutant IDH1 20-mer peptide subcutaneously with imiquimod. These receptors are not linked to any known antigen. The protocol was immunoSEQ multiplex PCR, while the TCRdb copy is restricted to in-frame clones and leaves out a portion. Of tens of thousands of clones listed, roughly four fifths are singletons. The sequenced sample was PBMCs, obtained from a glioma patient whose treatment included an IDH1 peptide vaccine. The receptors stem from a man aged 50 or older with glioma.

This chain connects TRBV30 to TRBJ1-5; TRBD1 is a possible D gene (5 bases). The CDR3 runs 14 residues. Germline values: CDR1 GTSNPN, CDR2 SVGIG (reference sequence). Between the trimmed V and J ends, which lost 3 bases and 1 base, there was a span of 10 bases. CDR3 loop: CAWSRAGSNQPQHF. CDR3 nucleotide sequence: TGTGCCTGGAGCAGGGCGGGGAGCAATCAGCCCCAGCATTTT.

This chain links TRBV19 with TRBJ2-7, with D possibly TRBD1 on 7 matching bases. Germline V gene sequence: CDR1 LNHDA, CDR2 SQIVND (reference sequence). This CDR3 is 14 amino acids long. Deletions cut 3 bases from V and 5 bases from J, with 14 bases between. CDR3 DNA: TGTGCCAGTAGTATTCGGCAGGGGGGAAACGAGCAGTACTTC. Translating it yields CASSIRQGGNEQYF.

The J gene is TRBJ1-1, the V gene TRBV30; D not resolved. V lost 0 bases, J lost 5 bases, and 10 bases lay in between. Looked up from germline, CDR1 is GTSNPN and CDR2 is SVGIG (reference sequence). The CDR3 runs to 13 residues. CDR3 in DNA: TGTGCCTGGAGTGTACGGCTCGGGACTGAAGCTTTCTTT. The encoded protein is CAWSVRLGTEAFF. The variable domain in full, with the rest retrieved from reference TRBV30 and TRBJ1-1, is SQTIHQWPATLVQPVGSPLSLECTVEGTSNPNLYWYRQAAGRGLQLLFYSVGIGQISSEVPQNLSASRPQDRQFILSSKKLLLSDSGFYLCAWSVRLGTEAFFGQGTRLTVV.

CDR3 region: CASSLGVGGYTF. The CDR3 coding sequence is TGTGCCAGCAGCTTGGGGGTGGGCGGCTACACCTTC. This sequence joins TRBV5-6 and TRBJ1-2; D is undetermined. This CDR3 region has 12 residues. The V gene's germline CDR1 is SGHDT and CDR2 YYEEEE. Trimming pared 0 bases from V and 8 bases from J, leaving 8 bases between.

The chain has TRBV6-1 and TRBJ1-1; D might be TRBD1 (5 bases). Germline V gene data show CDR1 as MNHNS and CDR2 as SASEGT. The CDR3 runs 13 residues. V was shortened by 6 bases and J by 2 bases, with 10 bases between the two germline ends. DNA of the CDR3: TGTGCCAGCAGCAGGGTAGGAAACACTGAAGCTTTCTTT. It codes for CASSRVGNTEAFF.

The genes are TRBV5-6 and TRBJ1-1; maybe TRBD1 (5 bases). The V and J ends lost 4 bases and 7 bases respectively, with 17 bases between them. The CDR3 sequence is 14 residues long. The germline V gene has CDR1 SGHDT and CDR2 YYEEEE. CDR3 nucleotide sequence: TGTGCCAGCAGCCAGTCAAACGCCGGGGGTGAAGCTTTCTTT. Protein sequence: CASSQSNAGGEAFF.

In its sample, this clone was seen once. The rearrangement uses TRBV30 and TRBJ2-5; D possibly corresponds to TRBD1 (5 bases). V lost 0 bases to trimming and J lost 1 base, with 15 bases between them. CDR1 is GTSNPN and CDR2 is SVGIG in the germline V gene (reference sequence). This CDR3 has 16 residues. The CDR3 is CAWSVEVGVSQETQYF. DNA of the CDR3: TGTGCCTGGAGTGTAGAGGTAGGGGTTAGCCAAGAGACCCAGTACTTC.

The gene calls are TRBV7-9 and TRBJ2-3; D remains ambiguous. Per germline, CDR1 SEHNR and CDR2 FQNEAQ (reference sequence). The V end lost 1 base, the J end lost 3 bases, and 14 bases lay between the germline ends. The CDR3 extends over 16 amino acids. In DNA, the CDR3 is TGTGCCAGCAGCTTAGATGGCCCCCCGCGGACAGATACGCAGTATTTT. As protein: CASSLDGPPRTDTQYF.

The chain joins TRBV27 to TRBJ1-1, with D uncertain. The V gene lost 5 bases and the J gene lost 7 bases, with 11 bases spanning the gap. Looked up from germline, CDR1 is MNHEY and CDR2 is SMNVEV (reference sequence). The CDR3 has 12 amino acids. This CDR3 is CASSRAYGEAFF. The CDR3 DNA reads TGTGCCAGCAGTAGGGCTTATGGTGAAGCTTTCTTT.

The chain carries TRBV30 and TRBJ1-3; no clear D. V was clipped by 4 bases and J by 0 bases, with 16 bases between them. Germline CDR1 reads GTSNPN; CDR2 reads SVGIG (reference sequence). The CDR3 length is 16 residues. The CDR3 loop is CAWTPGLTPSGNTIYF. The CDR3 DNA follows: TGTGCCTGGACCCCGGGCCTTACCCCCTCTGGAAACACCATATATTTT.

The J gene is TRBJ2-3, the V gene TRBV19; D might be TRBD2 (5 bases). From germline, CDR1 is LNHDA and CDR2 SQIVND (reference sequence). The CDR3 extends over 14 amino acids. V gave up 1 base and J gave up 4 bases, with 9 bases separating them. The CDR3 is CASSIAASPDTQYF. DNA of the CDR3: TGTGCCAGTAGTATAGCCGCTAGCCCAGATACGCAGTATTTT.

The chain joins TRBV25-1 to TRBJ2-5, with D maybe TRBD2 (6 bases). This CDR3 is 13 amino acids long. Germline V lookup: CDR1 MGHDK, CDR2 SYGVNS. V lost 3 bases to trimming and J lost 5 bases, with 10 bases between them. DNA of the CDR3: TGTGCCAGCAGTGAGGAGGGATTGGAGACCCAGTACTTC. Its protein is CASSEEGLETQYF. Full variable domain (rest looked up from reference TRBV25-1 and TRBJ2-5): EADIYQTPRYLVIGTGKKITLECSQTMGHDKMYWYQQDPGMELHLIHYSYGVNSTEKGDLSSESTVSRIRTEHFPLTLESARPSHTSQYLCASSEEGLETQYFGPGTRLLVL.

The rearrangement links TRBV6-6 to TRBJ2-7, with no clear D. The CDR3 runs to 15 residues. Germline V gene sequence: CDR1 MNHNY, CDR2 SVGAGI (reference sequence). Trimming cost V 4 bases and J 0 bases, with 13 bases left between them. CDR3 amino acids: CASSFPSDNSYEQYF. CDR3 coding DNA: TGTGCCAGCAGTTTTCCTTCTGATAACTCCTACGAGCAGTACTTC.

The CDR3 sequence: CASSFEGGAYEQYF. The CDR3 nucleotides are TGTGCCAGCAGTTTCGAGGGGGGTGCCTACGAGCAGTACTTC. This chain connects TRBV25-1 to TRBJ2-7; D tentatively fits TRBD1 or TRBD2 (6 bases each). The CDR3 is made up of 14 amino acids. Trimming took 5 bases from V and 2 from J, leaving 13 bases between them. Germline V gene sequence: CDR1 MGHDK, CDR2 SYGVNS.